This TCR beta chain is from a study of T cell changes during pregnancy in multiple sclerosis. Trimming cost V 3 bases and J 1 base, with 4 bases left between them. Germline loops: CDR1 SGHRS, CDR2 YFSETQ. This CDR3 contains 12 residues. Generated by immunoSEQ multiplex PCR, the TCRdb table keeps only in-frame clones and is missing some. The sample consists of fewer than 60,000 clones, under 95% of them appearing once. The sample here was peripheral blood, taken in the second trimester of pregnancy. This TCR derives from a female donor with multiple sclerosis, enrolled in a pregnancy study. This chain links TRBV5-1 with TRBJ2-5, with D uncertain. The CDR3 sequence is CASSSLQETQYF. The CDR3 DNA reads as TGCGCCAGCAGCTCCCTCCAAGAGACCCAGTACTTC.